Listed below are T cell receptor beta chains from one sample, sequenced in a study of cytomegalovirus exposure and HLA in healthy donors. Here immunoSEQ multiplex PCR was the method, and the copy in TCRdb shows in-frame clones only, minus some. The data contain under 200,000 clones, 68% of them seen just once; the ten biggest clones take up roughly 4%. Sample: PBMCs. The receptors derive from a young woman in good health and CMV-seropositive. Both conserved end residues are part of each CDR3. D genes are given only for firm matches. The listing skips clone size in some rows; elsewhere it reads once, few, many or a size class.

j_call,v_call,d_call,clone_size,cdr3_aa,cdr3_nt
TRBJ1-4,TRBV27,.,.,CADKGMEKLFF,TGTGCCGACAAAGGAATGGAAAAACTGTTTTTT
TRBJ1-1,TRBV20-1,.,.,CSARGGPEGFF,TGCAGTGCTAGAGGTGGACCGGAGGGGTTCTTT
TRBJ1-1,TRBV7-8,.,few,CASSLASYQRTVNTEAFF,TGTGCCAGCAGCTTAGCTTCTTATCAGCGAACCGTGAACACTGAAGCTTTCTTT
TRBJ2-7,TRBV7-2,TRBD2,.,CASSWASAGGYEQYF,TGTGCCAGCAGCTGGGCCTCGGCGGGGGGTTACGAGCAGTACTTC
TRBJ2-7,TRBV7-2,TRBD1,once,CASSSNKLRGLYEQYF,TGTGCCAGCAGCTCCAACAAACTCAGGGGGCTCTACGAGCAGTACTTC
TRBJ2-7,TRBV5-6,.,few,CASSLAEVGEQYF,TGTGCCAGCAGCTTGGCAGAGGTTGGCGAGCAGTACTTC
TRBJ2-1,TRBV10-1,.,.,CASIVIADEQFF,TGCGCCAGCATAGTAATAGCGGATGAGCAGTTCTTC
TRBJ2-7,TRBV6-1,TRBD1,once,CASQSKGQKFYEQYF,TGTGCCAGCCAGAGTAAGGGACAGAAATTCTACGAGCAGTACTTC
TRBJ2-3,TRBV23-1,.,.,CASCRSQTSTDTQYF,TGCGCCAGTTGTCGGAGTCAAACTAGCACAGATACGCAGTATTTT
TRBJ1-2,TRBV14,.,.,CASSTWEGKEGYTF,TGTGCCAGCAGCACTTGGGAGGGGAAAGAAGGCTACACCTTC